The TCR beta chain under discussion was sequenced for a study of CD8 T cells in Susac syndrome (dated by TCRdb to the late 2010s). With regard to the full study: Repertoire sequencing was used to test whether CD8+ T cell activation and differentiation in Susac syndrome was antigen driven. Clonality of the CD8+ T cell repertoire was compared between over 10 healthy donors, roughly 14 Susac syndrome patients and some 15 multiple sclerosis patients. Overall study results and their limits: The TCR sequencing and HLA analysis was acknowledged to have included a relatively small number of individuals.

From a lookup of the germline V gene, CDR1 and CDR2 are SNHLY and FYNNEI. Trimming takes 9 bases from V and 0 bases from J, and the germline ends sit 10 bases apart. The CDR3 goes from the cysteine to the phenylalanine over 13 residues. CDR3 DNA is the only sequence kept; it has 39 bases, read in frame from the first base. RNA was extracted using the RNeasy kit, and roughly 0.5 to 1 microgram was reverse transcribed with random hexamers. TCR beta CDR3 regions were amplified with the immunoSEQ multiplex PCR assay covering 54 Vbeta and 13 Jbeta segments. To correct PCR amplification bias, a synthetic template baseline was used for both primer optimization and computational correction. The published analysis was carried out like this. Only productive sequences were kept, with reads annotated to V, D and J genes according to IMGT and analyzed in immunoSEQ Analyzer. Clonality was calculated as one minus the Shannon entropy normalized by log2 of the number of productive unique sequences. Public and private clones were assessed among the 100 most prevalent clones of each patient and control. A clone was defined as Susac-specific if it was absent from the healthy and MS cohorts, from over a thousand published viral clones and from other ImmuneACCESS disease sequences. TCRdb trimmed the raw reads at Q25, called clones with MiXCR and kept productive beta chains. Rows with a matching CDR3 protein are joined into one entry that keeps the most common DNA and genes. The V and J calls reflect TCRdb's pipeline rather than the authors' work. The sample contains around 190,000 distinct CDR3 sequences, about 95% of them found a single time. The ten largest clones capture 0.15% to 0.2% of the sample.

Peripheral blood CD8+ and CD4+ T cells from healthy donors, Susac syndrome patients and multiple sclerosis patients were profiled using high-throughput TCR beta sequencing. Treatment-naive patients with stable or active relapsing-remitting disease fulfilling revised McDonald criteria were used as multiple sclerosis controls. CD8+ TEMRA cells were enriched by FACS, while bulk CD8+ and CD4+ T cells were purified by magnetic negative isolation. Blood was drawn into EDTA tubes, processed within 24 hours, and PBMCs were isolated by density gradient centrifugation. PBMCs intended for TCR sequencing were cryopreserved in liquid nitrogen and thawed later in a water bath at 37 degrees C. Purity of sorted or isolated CD4+, CD8+ and CD8+ TEMRA cells was at least 90%. Points on this clonotype: The clone's antigen remains unknown. Qualities for individual bases were not recorded, and no much larger clone is one base off.

The sequence derives from a human donor with multiple sclerosis. Recombination joined TRBV2 with TRBJ2-3, with no confident D gene call. The sample comprised CD8+ T cells from PBMCs. The DNA is as follows: TGTGCCAGAGGTAGAGCTAGCACAGATACGCAGTATTTT. The translation is CARGRASTDTQYF.